This entry describes one T cell receptor (beta chain). Two negative PCRs, clearance, or symptom resolution had been documented for recovered Cohort 3 donors. Method: immunoSEQ multiplex PCR; TCRdb's copy keeps in-frame clones and lacks some. The repertoire includes about 250,000 clones, roughly 89% of them detected once, and 8% to 10% sits in the top ten. CDR1 SEHNR and CDR2 FQNEAQ come from the germline V gene (reference sequence). The CDR3 totals 16 residues. The trim removed 2 bases at V and 8 bases at J, leaving 11 bases unmatched. The sample comes from a study of blood T cell repertoires in COVID-19.

This receptor was obtained from a man aged 40-55 years who had recovered from COVID-19. The chain uses TRBV7-9 and TRBJ2-1; 8 bases fit TRBD2. Sequencing used PBMCs or T cells enriched from blood (not recorded which). CDR3 DNA: TGTGCCAGCAGCTTACGTCTCGGGACTAGTGTTTATGAGCAGTTCTTC. Translation: CASSLRLGTSVYEQFF.